The 22 T cell receptor beta chains in this list originate from one sample, sequenced in a study of tumor and adjacent non-tumor tissue in lung cancer. Three rounds of nested PCR, following a modified ARM-PCR protocol, produced the TCRbeta library. TCRdb redid the calling of the multiplex PCR reads with MiXCR, one entry per CDR3 protein. Among roughly 81,000 distinct CDR3 sequences listed, 61% were seen once. This sample's RNA came from whole unsorted tissue. The material sequenced was lung tumor tissue. The receptors originated from a man between 65 and 85 years old with non-small cell lung cancer.

A note on this clonotype: A read error may be the cause here, since a much bigger clone is one base away. The chain joins TRBV6-1 to TRBJ2-1, with D unclear. Looked up from germline, CDR1 is MNHNS and CDR2 is SASEGT. The CDR3 runs to 12 residues. CDR3 sequence reads: CVTLRSYNEQFF. The DNA for the CDR3 is TGTGTCACCCTGCGAAGTTACAATGAGCAGTTCTTC.

Notes on this clonotype: The conserved phenylalanine or tryptophan is not found at the CDR3 terminus, so this likely reflects a read error. The chain recombines TRBV6-1 with TRBJ1-4, with a tentative D call TRBD1 (6 bases). This CDR3 is built from 15 residues. Germline CDR1 is MNHNS and CDR2 is SASEGT. The CDR3 DNA is TGTGCCAACAGTGACCGACAGGAGGGAAATGAAACACTGTTTCTT. Translation gives CANSDRQEGNETLFL.

This clonotype came up many times. This chain uses TRBV6-5 with TRBJ2-7; TRBD1 or TRBD2 may be the D gene (5 bases each). The CDR3 length is 15 residues. V lost 5 bases to trimming and J lost 5 bases, with 19 bases between them. CDR1 and CDR2 (germline): MNHEY, SVGAGI. The CDR3 is CASSPRRGAVDEQYF. The CDR3, as DNA: TGTGCCAGCAGTCCCCGGAGAGGGGCGGTGGACGAGCAGTACTTC.

Concerning this clonotype itself: At one of its ends the junction is not consistent with the germline gene, which may arise from a read error. This sequence joins TRBV12-3 or TRBV12-4 and TRBJ2-2; unclear D gene. The CDR3 length is 13 residues. DNA of the CDR3: TGTACCAGCAGTTTCAACTTCTTCGGTAAGCTGTTTTTT. It yields the protein CTSSFNFFGKLFF.

This chain links TRBV11-2 with TRBJ2-3, with a weak D call TRBD2 (8 bases). Germline V lookup: CDR1 SGHAT, CDR2 FQNNGV. Trimming shortened V by 4 bases and J by 7 bases, and 36 bases separated the two germline ends. The CDR3 covers 21 residues. DNA of the CDR3: TGTGCCAGCAGCTCTCGCGGACCGGGACAGTCCCGAGTAGCGGGGCTGAATACGCAGTATTTT. Translated, it gives CASSSRGPGQSRVAGLNTQYF.

Many counts were recorded for this clonotype. One end of the junction fails to match germline, which may point to a read error. The gene calls are TRBV6-5 and TRBJ2-1; 11 bases match TRBD2. The CDR3 loop spans 17 amino acids. Germline lookup yields CDR1 MNHEY and CDR2 SVGAGI. The CDR3 DNA is TGTGCCAGCAGTTACAAACTAGCGGGGGTTTCCTTCAATGAGCAGTTCTTC. This encodes CASSYKLAGVSFNEQFF.

The table lists this clonotype with a few counts. Possible read error: a much larger clone is one base away. The chain combines TRBV6-1 with TRBJ2-7; D ambiguous. The CDR3 contains 14 residues. Germline CDR1 is MNHNS and CDR2 is SASEGT. The CDR3 is CASNRVTGTYDQYF. In DNA, the CDR3 is TGTGCCAGCAATAGGGTCACCGGAACCTACGATCAGTACTTC.

Remarks on this clonotype: Since a much larger clone is just one base distant, this may be a read error. The chain links TRBV5-6 to TRBJ2-1, with D maybe TRBD2 (6 bases). Germline V gene lookup returns CDR1 SGHDT and CDR2 YYEEEE. This CDR3 spans 16 amino acids. V gave up 7 bases and J gave up 4 bases, with 21 bases separating them. DNA for the CDR3: TGTGCCAGCGGCTGGCTGGGGGGATCTGAGTACAATGAGCAGTTCTTC. Its translation is CASGWLGGSEYNEQFF.

Remarks on this clonotype: A much larger clone sits a single nucleotide away, making a read error possible. The rearrangement joins TRBV12-3 or TRBV12-4 to TRBJ2-1; no firm D call. V shed 10 bases and J shed 5 bases, with 12 bases lying between them. The CDR3 covers 12 residues. The CDR3 spells CANSPTNNEQFF. DNA of the CDR3: TGTGCCAACAGCCCAACCAACAATGAGCAGTTCTTC.

This clonotype was picked up many times. The chain couples TRBV12-5 to TRBJ2-1; D remains ambiguous. CDR3 length: 14 amino acids. The germline V and J ends were trimmed by 0 bases and 6 bases, with 9 bases remaining between them. The V gene's germline CDR1 is LGHNT and CDR2 FRNRAP. This chain's CDR3 is CASGLVGEVNEQFF. Here the CDR3 DNA reads TGTGCTAGTGGTTTGGTTGGGGAAGTCAATGAGCAGTTCTTC.

In regard to this clonotype: A clone one base away is much larger, so this may be a read error. The chain joins TRBV4-1 to TRBJ2-2, with D unclear. The CDR3 runs to 14 residues. Trimming removed 4 bases at V and 1 base at J, with 7 bases between. Looked up from germline, CDR1 is MGHRA and CDR2 is YSYEKL. Here the CDR3 reads CASSRAMNTGELFF. In DNA form, the CDR3 reads TGCGCCAGCAGCCGCGCCATGAACACCGGGGAGCTGTTTTTT.

About this clonotype itself: A read error may explain this, as a much larger clone is one base away. The chain is built from TRBV12-3 or TRBV12-4 and TRBJ2-1; no clear D gene. Deletions cut 6 bases from V and 6 bases from J, with 9 bases between. The CDR3 runs to 12 residues. The CDR3 DNA follows: TGTGCCAGCAGCCCAACCATCAATGAGCAGTTCTTC. Protein product: CASSPTINEQFF.

Comment on this clonotype: This may be a read error, as it is one base from a much larger clone. This chain links TRBV10-2 with TRBJ2-6, with D tentatively TRBD1 (6 bases). Germline V gives CDR1 WSHSY, CDR2 SAAADI. The CDR3 consists of 15 residues. The chain's CDR3 is CDSSGTGSGANVLTF. The CDR3 bases are TGCGACAGCAGTGGAACAGGGTCTGGGGCCAACGTCCTGACTTTC.

Turning to this clonotype: Germline is not matched at one junction end, which may reflect a read error. The chain employs TRBV4-1 and TRBJ2-7; 7 nucleotides align to TRBD1. Germline CDR1 MGHRA, CDR2 YSYEKL. This CDR3 is 15 amino acids long. The CDR3 reads CTSRLRDSSSHEQYF. The CDR3 DNA is TGCACCAGCAGACTCCGGGACAGTTCATCCCACGAGCAGTACTTC.

Concerning this clonotype: Since no conserved phenylalanine or tryptophan closes the CDR3, a read error is the likely cause. The J gene is TRBJ2-3, the V gene TRBV4-1; D is unresolved. Germline V gene data show CDR1 as MGHRA and CDR2 as YSYEKL. The CDR3 is 14 residues long. V dropped 1 base and J dropped 5 bases, with 10 bases sitting between them. The CDR3 nucleotides read TGCGCCAGCAGCCAAGGCCTGGCGAGAGATACGCAGTATCTT. As protein: CASSQGLARDTQYL.

This clonotype was found many times. The chain has TRBV6-2 or TRBV6-3 and TRBJ2-1, with D unresolved. CDR3 size: 13 residues. V was trimmed by 0 bases and J by 7 bases, leaving 7 bases between them. Germline values: CDR1 MNHEY, CDR2 SVGEGT. The CDR3: CASSYSRVNEQFF. The CDR3 DNA follows: TGTGCCAGCAGTTACTCGAGAGTAAATGAGCAGTTCTTC.

This CDR3 reads CASITLGDSPTYEQYF. As DNA, the CDR3 is TGTGCCAGCATCACTCTGGGGGACAGCCCGACCTACGAGCAGTACTTC. The rearrangement links TRBV28 to TRBJ2-7; 7 nucleotides align to TRBD1. Trimming cost V 7 bases and J 2 bases; bases outside gene matches: 14. Germline CDR1 is MDHEN and CDR2 is SYDVKM. The CDR3 runs to 16 residues.

Regarding this clonotype: Germline is not matched at one junction end, which may reflect a read error. This chain connects TRBV12-3 or TRBV12-4 to TRBJ1-5; weak D call: TRBD1 (5 bases). The CDR3 length is 15 residues. The CDR3 loop reads CDSSLGHGASQPQHF. The CDR3 DNA follows: TGTGACAGCAGTTTAGGACACGGGGCCAGTCAGCCCCAGCATTTT.

A remark on this clonotype: No conserved phenylalanine or tryptophan is present at the end of the CDR3, so a read error is the likely explanation. The chain carries TRBV11-2 and TRBJ2-1; a possible D gene is TRBD1 (5 bases). Germline V gene data show CDR1 as SGHAT and CDR2 as FQNNGV. Trimming removed 2 bases at V and 9 bases at J, with 20 bases between. The CDR3 length is 16 residues. In DNA form, the CDR3 reads TGTGCCAGCAGCTTAAGGAGTCGGCGGAATAGGGGTGAGCAGTTCGTA. This translates into CASSLRSRRNRGEQFV.

With respect to this clonotype: This could be a read error, since a much larger clone is one nucleotide away. This chain connects TRBV30 to TRBJ2-7; 8 bases match TRBD2. This CDR3 is built from 12 residues. In germline, CDR1 is GTSNPN, CDR2 SVGIG (reference sequence). Trimming cost V 3 bases and J 6 bases; bases outside gene matches: 4. DNA for the CDR3: TGTGCCTGGAGGACTAGCGTGCGCGAGCAGTACTTC. Amino acid sequence: CAWRTSVREQYF.

This clonotype was counted between two and nine times. A read error may be the cause here, since a much bigger clone is one base away. V and J are TRBV20-1 and TRBJ2-3; TRBD2 matches 9 bases. Looked up from germline, CDR1 is DFQATT and CDR2 is SNEGSKA (reference sequence). The CDR3 totals 15 residues. In nucleotides, the CDR3 is TGCAGTGTTCAAAAGGCTAGCGGGGACACAGATAGGCAGTATTTT. As protein: CSVQKASGDTDRQYF.

The table lists this clonotype with a few counts. Just one base apart from a much larger clone, this may be a read error. The chain carries TRBV10-3 and TRBJ2-2; D unclear. CDR1 is ENHRY and CDR2 is SYGVKD in the germline V gene. CDR3 length: 14 residues. Here the CDR3 DNA reads TGTGCCATCAATGAGTCGGACAACACCGGGGAGCTGTTTTTT. It yields the protein CAINESDNTGELFF.